Listed here is a single TCR beta chain. What it recognizes is unknown. This entry comes from a study of shared clonotypes between healthy human individuals. Study observations and caveats: Despite large depth, rarefaction showed incomplete sorted-subset sequencing. Across a handful of donors, naive CD4 shared about 5%, naive CD8 more than 3%, memory CD4 2% to 2.5%, memory CD8 approximately 0.4%. Non-shared clonotypes were found to have lower generation probabilities than the clonotypes that were shared by all four of the sorted-subset donors.

Using immunoSEQ multiplex PCR, the repertoire was profiled, and TCRdb retains in-frame clones only, with some absent. The table includes under 2.5 million clones, 92% detected once. This TCR was sampled from a man between 18 and 29 years old in good health. Some clones in this sample may be carry-over from other donors' samples. The material sequenced was naive CD4+ T cells from PBMCs. The subset here: CD45RA+ positively selected.

CDR3 protein: CAWRPPGGGLGEQYF. The DNA of the CDR3 is TGTGCCTGGAGGCCCCCCGGGGGTGGTCTGGGGGAGCAGTACTTC. The chain combines TRBV30 with TRBJ2-7, with D perhaps matching TRBD2 (6 bases). Germline V lookup: CDR1 GTSNPN, CDR2 SVGIG (reference sequence). The ends were cut back, 3 bases at V and 7 bases at J, with 22 bases in the middle. CDR3 size: 15 residues.